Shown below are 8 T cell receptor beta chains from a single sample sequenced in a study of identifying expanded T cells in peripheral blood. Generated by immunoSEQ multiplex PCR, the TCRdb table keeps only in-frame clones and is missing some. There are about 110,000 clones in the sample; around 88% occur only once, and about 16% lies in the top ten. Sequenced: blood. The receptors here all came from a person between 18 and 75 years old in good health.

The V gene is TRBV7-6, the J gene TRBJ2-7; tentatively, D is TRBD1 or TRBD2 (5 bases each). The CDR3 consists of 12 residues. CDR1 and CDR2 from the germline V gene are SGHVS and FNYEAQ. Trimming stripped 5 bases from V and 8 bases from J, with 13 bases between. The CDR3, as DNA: TGTGCCAGCAGCGCCCGGGACGCGAAGCAGTACTTC. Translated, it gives CASSARDAKQYF.

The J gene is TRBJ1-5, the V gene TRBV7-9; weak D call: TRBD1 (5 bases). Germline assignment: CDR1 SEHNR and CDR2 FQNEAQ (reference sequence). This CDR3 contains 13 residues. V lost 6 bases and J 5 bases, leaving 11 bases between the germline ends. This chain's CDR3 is CASRPGEDQPQHF. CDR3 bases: TGTGCCAGCAGGCCGGGGGAGGATCAGCCCCAGCATTTT.

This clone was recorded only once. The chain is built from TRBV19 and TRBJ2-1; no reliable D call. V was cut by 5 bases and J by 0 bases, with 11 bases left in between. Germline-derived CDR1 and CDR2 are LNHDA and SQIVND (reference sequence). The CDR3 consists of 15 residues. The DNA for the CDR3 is TGTGCCAGTAGTCCGTACGAGAGCTCCTACAATGAGCAGTTCTTC. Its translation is CASSPYESSYNEQFF.

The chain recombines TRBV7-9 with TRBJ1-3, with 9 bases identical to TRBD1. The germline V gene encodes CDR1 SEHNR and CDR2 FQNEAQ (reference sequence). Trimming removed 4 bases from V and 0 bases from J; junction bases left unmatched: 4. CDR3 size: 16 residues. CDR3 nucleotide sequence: TGTGCCAGCAGCTCGACAGGGGGACGCTCTGGAAACACCATATATTTT. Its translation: CASSSTGGRSGNTIYF.

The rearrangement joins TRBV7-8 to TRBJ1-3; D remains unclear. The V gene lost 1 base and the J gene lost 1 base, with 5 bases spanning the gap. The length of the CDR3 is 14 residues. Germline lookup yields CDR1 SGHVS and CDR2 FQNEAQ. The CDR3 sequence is CASSLGYSGNTIYF. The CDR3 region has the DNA TGTGCCAGCAGCTTAGGGTATTCTGGAAACACCATATATTTT.

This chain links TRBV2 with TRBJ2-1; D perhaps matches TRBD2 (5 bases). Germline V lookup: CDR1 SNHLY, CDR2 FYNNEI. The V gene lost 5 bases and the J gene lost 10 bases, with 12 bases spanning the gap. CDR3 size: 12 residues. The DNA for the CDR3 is TGTGCCAGCAGTTCCGGGATCTCGGAGCAGTTCTTC. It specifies CASSSGISEQFF.

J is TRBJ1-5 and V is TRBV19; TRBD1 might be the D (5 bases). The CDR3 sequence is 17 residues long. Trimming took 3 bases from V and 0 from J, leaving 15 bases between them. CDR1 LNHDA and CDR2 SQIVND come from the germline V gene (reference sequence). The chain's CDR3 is CASSMSPGRYSNQPQHF. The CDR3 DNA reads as TGTGCCAGTAGTATGAGTCCAGGGCGGTATAGCAATCAGCCCCAGCATTTT.

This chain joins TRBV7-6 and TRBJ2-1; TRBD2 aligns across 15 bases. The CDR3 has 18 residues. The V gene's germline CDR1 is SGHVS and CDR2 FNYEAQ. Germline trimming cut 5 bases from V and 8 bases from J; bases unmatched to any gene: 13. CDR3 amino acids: CASSPGLAGGLPSDEQFF. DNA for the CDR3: TGTGCCAGCAGCCCGGGACTAGCGGGGGGCCTCCCCTCGGATGAGCAGTTCTTC.